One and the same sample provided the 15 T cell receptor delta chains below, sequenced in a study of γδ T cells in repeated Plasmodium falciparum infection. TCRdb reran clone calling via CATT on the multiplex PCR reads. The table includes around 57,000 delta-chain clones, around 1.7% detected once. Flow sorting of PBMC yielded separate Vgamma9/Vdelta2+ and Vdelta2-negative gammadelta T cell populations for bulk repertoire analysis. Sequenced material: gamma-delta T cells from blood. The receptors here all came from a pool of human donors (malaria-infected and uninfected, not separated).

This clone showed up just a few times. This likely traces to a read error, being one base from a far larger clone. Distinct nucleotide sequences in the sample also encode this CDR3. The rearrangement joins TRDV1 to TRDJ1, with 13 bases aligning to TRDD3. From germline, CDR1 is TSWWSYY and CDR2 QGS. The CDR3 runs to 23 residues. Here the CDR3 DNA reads TGTGCTATTGGGGAAAACCCCTCCCACGTACTGGGGGATACGCCAGTGTACACCGATAAGCTCATCTTT. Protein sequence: CAIGENPSHVLGDTPVYTDKLIF.

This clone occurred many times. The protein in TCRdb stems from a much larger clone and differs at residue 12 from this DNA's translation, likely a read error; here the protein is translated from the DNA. In DNA form, the CDR3 reads TGTGCCTTTGCGCCTTCCTACGGAACTGGGGGACACGTCACCGATAAACTCATCTTT. This translates into CAFAPSYGTGGHVTDKLIF. V usage is TRDV3 and J usage is TRDJ1; D tentatively fits TRDD2 or TRDD3 (9 bases each). Germline CDR1 and CDR2: TVYSNPD and GDNSRS (reference sequence). The germline V and J ends were trimmed by 2 bases and 1 base, with 29 bases remaining between them. CDR3 size: 19 residues.

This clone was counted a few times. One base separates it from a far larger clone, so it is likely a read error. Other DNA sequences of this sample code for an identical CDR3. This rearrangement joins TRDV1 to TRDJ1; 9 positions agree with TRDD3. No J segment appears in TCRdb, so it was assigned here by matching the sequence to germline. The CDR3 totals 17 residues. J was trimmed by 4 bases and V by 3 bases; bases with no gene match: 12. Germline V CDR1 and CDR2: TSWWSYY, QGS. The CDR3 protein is CALGDSTGIRYSDKLIF. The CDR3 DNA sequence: TGTGCTCTTGGGGATTCTACGGGGATACGGTACAGCGATAAACTCATCTTT.

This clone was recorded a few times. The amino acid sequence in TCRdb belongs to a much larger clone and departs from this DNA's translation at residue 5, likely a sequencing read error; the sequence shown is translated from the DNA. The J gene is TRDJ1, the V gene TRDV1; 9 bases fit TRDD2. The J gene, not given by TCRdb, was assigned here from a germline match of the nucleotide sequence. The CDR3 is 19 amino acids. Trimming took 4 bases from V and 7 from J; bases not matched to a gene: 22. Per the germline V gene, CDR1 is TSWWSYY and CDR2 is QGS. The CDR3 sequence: CALGGAGLPTSPRVGKLIF. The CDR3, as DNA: TGTGCTCTTGGGGGCGCAGGCCTTCCTACGTCTCCCCGAGTGGGTAAACTCATCTTT.

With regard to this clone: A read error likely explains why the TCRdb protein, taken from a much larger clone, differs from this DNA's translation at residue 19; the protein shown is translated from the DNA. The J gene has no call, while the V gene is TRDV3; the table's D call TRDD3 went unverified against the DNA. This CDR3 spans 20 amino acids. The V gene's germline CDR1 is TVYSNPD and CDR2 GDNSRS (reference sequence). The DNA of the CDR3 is TGTGCCTTTAGGCCACGAAGTACTGGGGGATACGCCTTGTACACCGATAAACTCACCTTT. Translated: CAFRPRSTGGYALYTDKLTF.

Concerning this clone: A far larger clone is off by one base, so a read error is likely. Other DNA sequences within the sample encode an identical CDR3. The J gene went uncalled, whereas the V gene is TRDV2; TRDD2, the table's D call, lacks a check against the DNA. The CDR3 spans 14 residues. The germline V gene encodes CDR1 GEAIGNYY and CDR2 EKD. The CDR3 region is CACDLLPTTDKLIF. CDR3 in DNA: TGTGCCTGTGACCTCCTTCCTACTACCGATAAACTTATCTTT.

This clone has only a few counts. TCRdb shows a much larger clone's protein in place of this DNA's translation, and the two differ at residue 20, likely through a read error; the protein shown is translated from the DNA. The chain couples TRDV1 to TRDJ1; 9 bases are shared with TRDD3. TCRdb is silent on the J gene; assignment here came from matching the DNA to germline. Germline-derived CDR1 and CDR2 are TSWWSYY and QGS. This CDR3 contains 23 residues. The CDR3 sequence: CALGELDLLWGIVPPLSTDELIF. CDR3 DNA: TGTGCTCTTGGGGAACTTGACCTACTCTGGGGGATCGTACCTCCTTTGTCCACCGATGAACTCATCTTT.

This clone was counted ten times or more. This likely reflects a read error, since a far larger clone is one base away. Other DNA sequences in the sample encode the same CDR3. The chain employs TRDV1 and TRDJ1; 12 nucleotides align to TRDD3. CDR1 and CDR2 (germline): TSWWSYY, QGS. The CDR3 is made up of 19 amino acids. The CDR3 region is CALGELSGGYATDTDKLIF. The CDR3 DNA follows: TGTGCTCTTGGGGAACTATCTGGGGGATACGCGACTGACACCGATAAGCTCATCTTT.

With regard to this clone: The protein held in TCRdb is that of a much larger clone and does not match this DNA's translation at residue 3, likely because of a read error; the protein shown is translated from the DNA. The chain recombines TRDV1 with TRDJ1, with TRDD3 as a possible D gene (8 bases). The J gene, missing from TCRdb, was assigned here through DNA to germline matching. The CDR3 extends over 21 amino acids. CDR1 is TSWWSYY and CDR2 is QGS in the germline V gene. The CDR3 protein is CAPGVGLPVDHWGVPTDKLIF. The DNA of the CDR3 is TGTGCTCCTGGGGTTGGCCTTCCTGTGGATCACTGGGGGGTCCCGACCGATAAACTCATCTTT.

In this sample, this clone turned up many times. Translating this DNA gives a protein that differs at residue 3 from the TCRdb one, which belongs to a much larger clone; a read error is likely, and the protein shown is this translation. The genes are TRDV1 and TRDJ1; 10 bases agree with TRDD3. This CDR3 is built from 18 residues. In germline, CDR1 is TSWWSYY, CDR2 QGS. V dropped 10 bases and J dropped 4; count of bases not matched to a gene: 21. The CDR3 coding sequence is TGTGCTCCTGGTATTCACGACCATGGGGGGGATACGAACGATAAACTCATCTTT. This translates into CAPGIHDHGGDTNDKLIF.

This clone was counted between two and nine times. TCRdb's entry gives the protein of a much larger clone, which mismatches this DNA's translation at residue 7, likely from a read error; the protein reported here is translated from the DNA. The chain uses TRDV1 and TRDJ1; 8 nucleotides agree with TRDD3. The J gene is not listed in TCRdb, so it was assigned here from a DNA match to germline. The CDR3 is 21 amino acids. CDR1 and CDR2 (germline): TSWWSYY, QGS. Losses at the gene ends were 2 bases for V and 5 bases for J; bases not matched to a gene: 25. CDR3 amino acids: CALGEGPRFPYLLGAIDKLIF. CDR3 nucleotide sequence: TGTGCTCTTGGGGAAGGACCTAGATTTCCCTATTTACTGGGGGCCATTGATAAACTCATCTTT.

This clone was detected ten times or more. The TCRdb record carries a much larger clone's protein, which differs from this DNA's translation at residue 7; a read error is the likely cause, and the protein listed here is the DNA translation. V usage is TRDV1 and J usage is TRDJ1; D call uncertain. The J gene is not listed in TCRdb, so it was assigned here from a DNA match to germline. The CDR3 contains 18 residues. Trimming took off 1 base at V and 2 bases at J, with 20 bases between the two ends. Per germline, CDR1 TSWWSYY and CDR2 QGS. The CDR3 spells CALGEHTPPGAVTDKLIF. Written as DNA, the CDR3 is TGTGCTCTTGGGGAACATACCCCCCCCGGGGCTGTTACCGATAAACTCATCTTT.

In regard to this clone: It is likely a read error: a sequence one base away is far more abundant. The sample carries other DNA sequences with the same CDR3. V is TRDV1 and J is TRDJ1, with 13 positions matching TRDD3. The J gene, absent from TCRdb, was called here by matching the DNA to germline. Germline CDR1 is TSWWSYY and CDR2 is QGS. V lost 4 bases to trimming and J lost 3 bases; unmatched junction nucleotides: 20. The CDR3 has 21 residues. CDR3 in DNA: TGTGCTCTTGGGGCCCCTTCCTACGTGTCCCTACTGGGGGATACGGCCGATAAACTCATCTTT. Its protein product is CALGAPSYVSLLGDTADKLIF.

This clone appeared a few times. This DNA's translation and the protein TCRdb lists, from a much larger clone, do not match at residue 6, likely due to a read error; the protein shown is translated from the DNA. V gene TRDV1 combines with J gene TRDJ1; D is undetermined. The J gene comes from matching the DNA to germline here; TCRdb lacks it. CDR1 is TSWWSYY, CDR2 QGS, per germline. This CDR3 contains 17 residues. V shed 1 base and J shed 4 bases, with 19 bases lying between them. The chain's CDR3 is CALGERYYGIPSDKLIF. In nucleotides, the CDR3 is TGTGCTCTTGGGGAACGGTACTACGGCATACCGAGCGATAAACTCATCTTT.

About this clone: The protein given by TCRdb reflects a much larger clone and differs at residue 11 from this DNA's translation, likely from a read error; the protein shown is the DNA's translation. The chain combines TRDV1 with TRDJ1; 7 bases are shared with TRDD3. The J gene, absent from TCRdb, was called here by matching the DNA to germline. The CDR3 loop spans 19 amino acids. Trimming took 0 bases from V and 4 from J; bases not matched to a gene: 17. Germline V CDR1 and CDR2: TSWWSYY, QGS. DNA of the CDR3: TGTGCTCTTGGGGAACTGGGTTCTTGGGGGACACGAGACGGCGATAAACTCATCTTT. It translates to CALGELGSWGTRDGDKLIF.